This section outlines one T cell receptor beta chain sequence together with its context. This clone has a single count. The antigen it binds to is not known. No per-base quality is available; no much larger clone lies one base away. This sample's time point label indicates: blood sample drawn before combined kidney and bone marrow transplant. Thawed PBMCs were FACS-sorted into unstimulated Tregs (CD4+CD25+CD127-), CD4+ non-Tregs (CD4+CD25-), CD4 cells and CD8 cells. Thawed PBMCs were rested overnight at 37 degrees C with 150 to 200 IU/ml IL-2 before Treg sorting. 4 combined kidney and bone marrow transplant recipients from the ITN036ST trial were included as patients, and samples were available only from these trial subjects. Healthy control blood was separated into PBMCs by Ficoll density gradient and cryopreserved, and patient PBMCs were collected both before and after transplant. This sample is part of a study of Tregs in tolerant kidney transplant recipients (dated 2019 in TCRdb). Notes on the research overall: The transplants used related donors along with nonmyeloablative bone marrow transplantation, and in the human trials mixed chimerism was transient. The study applied TCRbeta sequencing to find donor-specific regulatory T cells before combined kidney and bone marrow transplantation and then followed those same cells after transplant.

What the work shows at the level of the full study, not this receptor alone: Donor-specific Treg expansion exceeded global Treg expansion in tolerant patients, suggesting antigen-driven rather than nonspecific expansion. Biological reproducibility was not directly addressed, though technical replication error appeared minimal. Because the PCR primers were changed over time for some patients, nucleotide-level comparison could not be performed across the samples from those patients. The most biologically relevant and donor-specific TCRbeta repertoire appeared to be identified by expanding Tregs with activated donor B cells. Because only a small number of patients were included, the study had limitations, and the results will need to be validated in larger populations as well as under other immunosuppression protocols.

For TCRbeta CDR3 sequencing, genomic DNA from the sorted cells was extracted using the QIAGEN DNeasy Blood and Tissue Kit. High-throughput TCRbeta CDR3 sequencing, including PCR amplification with bias correction and internal controls, was performed commercially through immunoSEQ. As for how the authors treated the data: Unique productive TCRbeta sequences were defined by CDR3 nucleotide sequence where primers matched, and otherwise by CDR3 amino acid sequence together with Vbeta and Jbeta genes. Sorting error was corrected by removing sequences shared between sorted populations at a frequency ratio of 2:1 or less, and the remaining shared sequences were assigned to the higher population. A sequence counted as donor-reactive if, in CFSE-low cells, the sequence had a frequency of at least 0.01% and was expanded at least 5-fold compared with unstimulated cells. Jensen-Shannon divergence calculated on the top 100 TCRbeta sequences ranked by frequency was used to measure repertoire divergence. For samples with multiple sequencing runs, sorting error was corrected in each run separately before the runs were combined. TCRdb re-hosts the immuneACCESS table, in-frame sequences only. Its copies lack some clones; in the studies checked, an unresolved V gene accounts for under half of them, and the cause for the rest is not known. For V, J and clone size, that table is used; D and trimming come from the DNA. The sample data list fewer than 100,000 clones, and under 95% of these were observed just once. The top ten constitute approximately 0.35% of the sample.

This TCR came from a human donor who received a combined kidney and bone marrow transplant. The input for sequencing was Tregs from blood, taken before the transplant.

The bases read TGTGCCAGCAGGGTAACAGTTACTAATGAAAAACTGTTTTTT. It encodes CASRVTVTNEKLFF. This chain is built from TRBV27 and TRBJ1-4, with the D gene uncertain. CDR1 MNHEY and CDR2 SMNVEV were looked up in the germline V gene (reference sequence). The junction shows trimming of 6 bases on V and 2 bases on J, plus 10 bases between the germline ends. The CDR3 holds 14 amino acids from the cysteine to the phenylalanine. CDR3 DNA only is kept here, 42 bases in frame from base 1.